This TCR beta chain is from a study of response to subunit inactivated influenza vaccine. Study results and limitations: Seasonal influenza vaccination, on each occasion, was suggested by the authors to recruit few new T cells.

This clonotype was seen a few times. Its antigen is unidentified. TCRdb re-called the RT-PCR reads with MiXCR, one entry per CDR3 protein. The sample yields a few hundred thousand distinct CDR3 sequences, approximately 10% seen once. Trimming stripped 11 bases from V and 0 bases from J, with 14 bases between. CDR1 is MNHEY, CDR2 SMNVEV, per germline (reference sequence). CDR3 length equals 13 residues. This specimen consisted of PBMCs from blood, obtained roughly 47 days after vaccination. The V call is TRBV27, the J call TRBJ2-7; D may be TRBD2 (5 bases). The receptor was isolated from a man aged 50 to 60 who received an inactivated influenza vaccine. The CDR3 coding sequence is TGTGCCTCCCACGGGATTAGCTCCTACGAGCAGTACTTC. This gives the protein CASHGISSYEQYF.